Listed here are 5 T cell receptor beta chains from one sample, sequenced in a study of early stage breast cancer tumors. Here immunoSEQ multiplex PCR was the method, and the copy in TCRdb shows in-frame clones only, minus some. This sample carries 69,000 or so clones, 75% to 90% of them seen once, and the ten largest clones take over 3.5%. Sequenced material: blood. These receptors were taken from a person aged 35 to 50 with breast cancer.

The chain couples TRBV9 to TRBJ2-7; 8 bases match TRBD2. This CDR3 has 14 residues. V shed 0 bases and J 5 bases; nucleotides not matched to a gene: 4. CDR1 is SGDLS and CDR2 is YYNGEE in the germline V gene. CDR3 protein: CASSVASGHNEQYF. Written as DNA, the CDR3 is TGTGCCAGCAGCGTAGCTAGCGGGCACAACGAGCAGTACTTC.

The chain recombines TRBV7-8 with TRBJ2-1; D remains unclear. The CDR3 consists of 14 residues. Germline V gene sequence: CDR1 SGHVS, CDR2 FQNEAQ. V was cut by 5 bases and J by 0 bases, with 8 bases left in between. In DNA, the CDR3 is TGTGCCAGCAGCCCGCATACCTCCTACAATGAGCAGTTCTTC. It codes for CASSPHTSYNEQFF. The full variable domain, in which reference TRBV7-8 and TRBJ2-1 provide the parts outside the CDR3, is GAGVSQSPRYKVAKRGQDVALRCDPISGHVSLFWYQQALGQGPEFLTYFQNEAQLDKSGLPSDRFFAERPEGSVSTLKIQRTQQEDSAVYLCASSPHTSYNEQFFGPGTRLTVL.

The chain couples TRBV7-3 to TRBJ2-3, with a possible D match to TRBD2 (6 bases). V lost 5 bases and J 5 bases, leaving 17 bases between the germline ends. Germline V gene lookup returns CDR1 SGHTA and CDR2 FQGTGA. This CDR3 is 15 amino acids long. The CDR3 here is CASSQRASEIDTQYF. For the CDR3, the DNA is TGTGCCAGCAGCCAGAGGGCTAGCGAGATAGATACGCAGTATTTT.

The V call is TRBV28, the J call TRBJ2-7, with D perhaps TRBD2 (7 bases). The CDR3 is 16 residues long. V was cut by 5 bases and J by 0 bases, with 17 bases left in between. The V gene's germline CDR1 is MDHEN and CDR2 SYDVKM. CDR3 nucleotide sequence: TGTGCCAGCAGTCAAGGGGGGGCACCTCGCTCCTACGAGCAGTACTTC. Translated, it gives CASSQGGAPRSYEQYF.

This chain links TRBV4-1 with TRBJ1-3; maybe TRBD1 (6 bases). This CDR3 has 18 residues. Germline V gene data show CDR1 as MGHRA and CDR2 as YSYEKL. The V and J ends lost 0 bases and 0 bases respectively, with 15 bases between them. CDR3 region: CASSQEKGGDLSGNTIYF. The DNA for the CDR3 is TGCGCCAGCAGCCAAGAAAAGGGGGGGGATCTCTCTGGAAACACCATATATTTT.